The clone carrying this T cell receptor (beta chain) has at least ten counts. Its antigen is currently unknown. Unmatched junction bases numbered 8, after V lost 8 bases and J lost 10 bases. Germline V CDR1 and CDR2: MNHNS, SASEGT. There are 13 residues in the CDR3. The sample belongs to a study of T-cell reconstitution after alpha-beta-depleted transplantation in children. General study results and limits: Reports say that about two months after transplant, the alpha-beta T cells came out of several hundred graft clones that had expanded. There were some patients whose high TCRbeta diversity at day 60 came from surviving recipient T cells and thymic progenitors. Newly produced T cells mostly accounted for T-cell counts and diversity one year post-transplant.

Preparation of the TCRbeta library used unique molecular identifiers. TCRdb called the PCR reads again in MiXCR, with one record for every CDR3 protein. The table records about 280,000 distinct CDR3 sequences, approximately 10% of them present only once. V usage is TRBV6-1 and J usage is TRBJ1-6, with 7 positions matching TRBD1. The source of this sequence is a male patient aged 2 to 9 who had a stem cell transplant for chronic granulomatous disease, so the T cells may come from the graft donor. The sequenced sample was peripheral blood, obtained 180 days after TCRalphabeta/CD19-depleted stem cell transplant. CDR3 sequence reads: CASGRQGGSPLHF. The CDR3 bases are TGTGCCAGCGGCAGACAGGGTGGCTCACCCCTCCACTTT.